This T cell receptor beta chain was obtained from a study of T-cell memory formation after mild COVID-19. Note on this clonotype: The antigen is unknown.

Whole-study findings and limits: Contracting clones from day 15 to 85 had balanced CD4/CD8; later expanders favoured CD4+. Largely, contracting CD4+ clones fell within CM and EM, and contracting CD8+ clones within EMRA. Memory from before infection featured some responding clones, which suggests cross-reactive memory joined.

Trimming at V came to 3 bases and at J to 1 base, leaving 7 bases not matched to a gene. Per germline, CDR1 SEHNR and CDR2 FQNEAQ (reference sequence). This CDR3 region has 16 residues. Employing constant-segment primers, 5'RACE generated TCR alpha and TCR beta cDNA libraries bearing sample barcodes and UMIs. TCRdb analysed the 5' RACE reads with MiXCR anew, one entry per CDR3 protein. The sample lists 500,000 to 550,000 distinct CDR3 sequences, 20% occurring once. The sample taken for sequencing was PBMCs or a T cell subset sorted from them (not recorded which). The sequence was obtained from an adult woman who had mild COVID-19 (a few samples of this study predate the infection). Cell type and time point are not known. V usage is TRBV7-9 and J usage is TRBJ2-3, with 7 bases fitting TRBD2. The CDR3 loop is CASSLLAGDGTDTQYF. DNA of the CDR3: TGTGCCAGCAGCTTGTTGGCGGGAGATGGCACAGATACGCAGTATTTT.